Many counts were recorded for the clone carrying this TCR beta chain. The antigen remains unidentified. A second PCR, run for 7 to 11 cycles, used a sample-barcoded 5' primer plus a J-beta primer mix. Each cDNA molecule, via a template-switch adaptor with 12 random nucleotides, was tagged. TCRdb itself ran the 5' RACE reads through MiXCR, one entry per CDR3 protein. The sample contains 1.5 million to 2 million distinct CDR3 sequences, roughly 28% of which appear only once. The entry originates in a study of blood T cells in healthy people across ages. General study points: PBMCs that were unsorted prevented a conclusive naive versus antigen-experienced comparison. The percentage of naive T cells correlated strongly with TCR beta diversity.

V lost 0 bases and J 0 bases, leaving 9 bases between the germline ends. CDR1 is LNHNV and CDR2 is YYDKDF in the germline V gene (reference sequence). The CDR3 is 15 amino acids. The chain is built from TRBV15 and TRBJ2-7; no firm D call. Input material: blood. The receptor's source is a woman under 40 in good health. The CDR3, as DNA: TGTGCCACCAGCAGAGATAGGAGCAGCTCCTACGAGCAGTACTTC. The encoded protein is CATSRDRSSSYEQYF.